What follows are 26 T cell receptor beta chains derived from one specimen sequenced in a study of breast tumors, draining lymph nodes, adjacent tissues. One entry per CDR3 protein results from TCRdb running MiXCR on the multiplex PCR reads. The sample includes 150,000 or so distinct CDR3 sequences, roughly 35% of them seen just once. Axillary draining lymph nodes of breast cancer patients supplied the node samples. Specimen: axillary lymph node tissue. These TCRs come from a female donor with breast cancer. Some clones in this sample may be carry-over from other donors' samples.

This clonotype was counted a few times. A much larger clone differs by one base, so this may be a read error. This sequence joins TRBV19 and TRBJ2-6; D is perhaps TRBD1 or TRBD2 (5 bases each). The length of the CDR3 is 15 residues. Germline-derived CDR1 and CDR2 are LNHDA and SQIVND (reference sequence). The CDR3 is CAGSMWGTGANVLTF. The CDR3 bases are TGTGCCGGTAGTATGTGGGGGACTGGGGCCAACGTCCTGACTTTC. Complete variable domain (other parts from reference TRBV19 and TRBJ2-6): DGGITQSPKYLFRKEGQNVTLSCEQNLNHDAMYWYRQDPGQGLRLIYYSQIVNDFQKGDIAEGYSVSREKKESFPLTVTSAQKNPTAFYLCAGSMWGTGANVLTFGAGSRLTVL.

Remarks on this clonotype: This sequence may be a read error, since a much larger clone differs from it by one base. V is TRBV30 and J is TRBJ1-5; TRBD1 is a possible D gene (5 bases). V was clipped by 5 bases and J by 9 bases, with 17 bases between them. In germline, CDR1 is GTSNPN, CDR2 SVGIG (reference sequence). This CDR3 spans 13 amino acids. The CDR3 DNA follows: TGTGCCTGGGGTGCTCTGGACATTCCGCCCCAGCATTTT. Protein: CAWGALDIPPQHF.

The chain uses TRBV3-1 and TRBJ1-5; D gene unclear. Deletions cut 5 bases from V and 2 bases from J, with 10 bases between. Germline V gene sequence: CDR1 LGHDT, CDR2 YNNKEL (reference sequence). The CDR3 length is 14 residues. CDR3 DNA sequence: TGTGCCAGCAGCTTCGACGGGGGCAATCAGCCCCAGCATTTT. Protein product: CASSFDGGNQPQHF.

This clonotype was detected only a few times. With a much larger clone just one base away, this may be a read error. The CDR3 spells CASSINDGNQPQPF. In DNA form, the CDR3 reads TGTGCCAGCAGCATAAATGACGGAAATCAGCCCCAGCCTTTT. The chain recombines TRBV9 with TRBJ1-5; D gene uncertain. Germline CDR1 is SGDLS and CDR2 is YYNGEE. The CDR3 runs 14 residues.

This clonotype was seen ten or more times. This sequence joins TRBV3-1 and TRBJ1-6; D ambiguous. This CDR3 has 14 amino acids. Germline V gene data show CDR1 as LGHDT and CDR2 as YNNKEL (reference sequence). The V and J ends lost 3 bases and 7 bases respectively, with 10 bases between them. The CDR3 protein is CASSHRQPNSPLHF. CDR3 in DNA: TGTGCCAGCAGCCACAGGCAGCCGAATTCACCCCTCCACTTT.

This clonotype was detected many times. V usage is TRBV2 and J usage is TRBJ2-7, with 12 bases matching TRBD2. Germline loops: CDR1 SNHLY, CDR2 FYNNEI. The CDR3 consists of 15 residues. Trimming at V came to 6 bases and at J to 7 bases, leaving 10 bases not matched to a gene. CDR3 sequence (DNA): TGTGCCAGCAGCTATCTAGCGGGAGGGCCGGGGGAGCAGTACTTC. Protein: CASSYLAGGPGEQYF.

This clonotype was seen at least ten times. The chain employs TRBV6-6 and TRBJ2-7; D gene unclear. The CDR3 has 12 residues. V lost 10 bases and J 5 bases, leaving 15 bases between the germline ends. Looked up from germline, CDR1 is MNHNY and CDR2 is SVGAGI (reference sequence). The CDR3 spells CATLAISHEQYF. The CDR3 DNA reads as TGTGCCACCTTGGCTATCAGCCACGAGCAGTACTTC.

The chain links TRBV24-1 to TRBJ2-3, with 10 bases that match TRBD2. Germline assignment: CDR1 KGHDR and CDR2 SFDVKD. CDR3 length equals 20 residues. The V segment lost 5 bases and the J segment 6 bases; nucleotides outside the gene matches: 22. Here the CDR3 reads CATSAAALGASGGVSDTQYF. CDR3 in DNA: TGTGCCACCAGTGCGGCGGCACTCGGGGCTAGCGGGGGAGTTTCGGATACGCAGTATTTT.

The chain employs TRBV11-2 and TRBJ2-3; 9 bases fit TRBD2. V was clipped by 5 bases and J by 6 bases; unmatched bases: 9. The CDR3 is 15 amino acids. CDR1 SGHAT and CDR2 FQNNGV come from the germline V gene. CDR3 sequence reads: CASSLPSGIRDTQYF. The DNA of the CDR3 is TGTGCCAGCAGCCTACCTAGCGGGATTAGGGATACGCAGTATTTT.

This clonotype came up many times. CDR3 residues: CASSLFTGGIDTQYF. CDR3 coding DNA: TGTGCCAGCAGTTTGTTCACAGGGGGGATAGATACGCAGTATTTT. The rearrangement joins TRBV28 to TRBJ2-3, with 8 bases identical to TRBD1. Trimming removed 3 bases from V and 5 bases from J; junction bases left unmatched: 7. The CDR3 totals 15 residues. Germline-derived CDR1 and CDR2 are MDHEN and SYDVKM.

This clonotype was observed many times. The chain employs TRBV28 and TRBJ2-5; TRBD2 might be the D (7 bases). Germline V lookup: CDR1 MDHEN, CDR2 SYDVKM. Trimming removed 7 bases from V and 7 bases from J, with 19 bases in between. The CDR3 is made up of 14 amino acids. CDR3 sequence: CASNRGGGGGTQYF. In nucleotides, the CDR3 is TGTGCCAGCAACCGCGGGGGAGGGGGTGGGACCCAGTACTTC. Supplemented by reference TRBV28 and TRBJ2-5, the full variable domain reads DVKVTQSSRYLVKRTGEKVFLECVQDMDHENMFWYRQDPGLGLRLIYFSYDVKMKEKGDIPEGYSVSREKKERFSLILESASTNQTSMYLCASNRGGGGGTQYFGPGTRLLVL.

This clonotype was seen at least ten times. The V and J genes are TRBV19 and TRBJ2-3, with TRBD1 identical over 9 bases. V lost 5 bases to trimming and J lost 0 bases; unmatched junction nucleotides: 12. Per the germline V gene, CDR1 is LNHDA and CDR2 is SQIVND (reference sequence). The CDR3 has 18 amino acids. The CDR3 reads CASSSPRGQGGSTDTQYF. Written as DNA, the CDR3 is TGTGCCAGTAGTTCCCCCCGGGGACAGGGTGGTAGCACAGATACGCAGTATTTT.

As regards this clonotype: A much bigger clone sits one base away, suggesting this may be a read error. This chain links TRBV6-6 with TRBJ1-5; D is undetermined. CDR3 length: 16 amino acids. The germline gives CDR1 MNHNY, CDR2 SVGAGI (reference sequence). The CDR3 DNA reads as TGTGCCAGCAGTCACTCGGTAATGCGGGATCGGCAGTCCCAGCATTTT. It translates to CASSHSVMRDRQSQHF.

This clonotype was observed a few times. J is TRBJ2-7 and V is TRBV6-5, with 10 bases that match TRBD1. The V gene end was trimmed by 5 bases and the J gene end by 4 bases; junction bases not matched to a gene: 5. Germline assignment: CDR1 MNHEY and CDR2 SVGAGI. The CDR3 has 14 residues. In DNA form, the CDR3 reads TGTGCCAGCAGTCACAGGGACAGGGGTTACGAGCAGTACTTC. This translates into CASSHRDRGYEQYF.

The chain combines TRBV11-2 with TRBJ2-5, with 8 bases matching TRBD1. The germline V gene has CDR1 SGHAT and CDR2 FQNNGV. V dropped 2 bases and J dropped 5; count of bases not matched to a gene: 10. There are 16 residues in the CDR3. CDR3 sequence reads: CASSLFTGTGGETQYF. CDR3 bases: TGTGCCAGCAGCTTATTTACCGGGACAGGTGGCGAGACCCAGTACTTC.

This clonotype was seen only a few times. This chain links TRBV25-1 with TRBJ2-5, with 11 bases lining up with TRBD2. This CDR3 has 16 residues. The germline gives CDR1 MGHDK, CDR2 SYGVNS. The trim removed 2 bases at V and 2 bases at J, leaving 4 bases unmatched. DNA of the CDR3: TGTGCCAGCAGTGAACCAGGACTAGCGGGTCAAGAGACCCAGTACTTC. Translating gives CASSEPGLAGQETQYF. The entire variable domain, with the rest obtained from reference TRBV25-1 and TRBJ2-5, is as follows: EADIYQTPRYLVIGTGKKITLECSQTMGHDKMYWYQQDPGMELHLIHYSYGVNSTEKGDLSSESTVSRIRTEHFPLTLESARPSHTSQYLCASSEPGLAGQETQYFGPGTRLLVL.

A note on this clonotype: A read error is possible here, since a much larger clone lies one base away. The CDR3 sequence is CASSLGQSNERFF. The DNA of the CDR3 is TGTGCCAGCAGCCTAGGACAGAGCAATGAGCGGTTCTTC. The chain links TRBV3-1 to TRBJ2-1; the D gene is possibly TRBD1 (6 bases). Germline V CDR1 and CDR2: LGHDT, YNNKEL (reference sequence). There are 13 residues in the CDR3.

This clonotype was seen repeatedly, ten times or more. A much larger clone lies a single base off, so this may be a read error. The chain is built from TRBV20-1 and TRBJ2-7, with 7 bases lining up with TRBD1. The CDR3 has 14 residues. The trim removed 3 bases at V and 6 bases at J, leaving 11 bases unmatched. Looked up from germline, CDR1 is DFQATT and CDR2 is SNEGSKA (reference sequence). CDR3 protein: CSASPRQGYSEQYF. The CDR3 DNA is TGCAGTGCTAGTCCCCGACAGGGCTACTCCGAGCAGTACTTC.

This clonotype came up many times. The rearrangement links TRBV11-2 to TRBJ2-6; 7 nucleotides match TRBD1. With V trimmed by 5 bases and J by 3 bases, 4 bases remained unmatched. Germline CDR1 reads SGHAT; CDR2 reads FQNNGV. This CDR3 comprises 15 residues. Here the CDR3 DNA reads TGTGCCAGCAGCAACAGGGGAAGTGGGGCCAACGTCCTGACTTTC. Protein: CASSNRGSGANVLTF.

This clonotype showed up many times. The chain is built from TRBV10-2 and TRBJ1-4; D gene ambiguous. The germline V gene encodes CDR1 WSHSY and CDR2 SAAADI. The CDR3 is 15 amino acids. V lost 10 bases to trimming and J lost 0 bases, with 15 bases between them. The CDR3 region has the DNA TGCGCCACCAGAAGAGATCCCGCAACTAATGAAAAACTGTTTTTT. Translating it yields CATRRDPATNEKLFF.

The genes are TRBV9 and TRBJ2-7; D is unclear. The CDR3 spans 14 residues. Germline loops: CDR1 SGDLS, CDR2 YYNGEE. V was pared by 5 bases and J by 2 bases, with 14 bases between. CDR3 amino acids: CASSSTRITYEQYF. CDR3 nucleotide sequence: TGTGCCAGCAGTTCCACCCGGATAACCTACGAGCAGTACTTC. Full variable domain (outside the CDR3, taken from reference TRBV9 and TRBJ2-7): DSGVTQTPKHLITATGQRVTLRCSPRSGDLSVYWYQQSLDQGLQFLIQYYNGEERAKGNILERFSAQQFPDLHSELNLSSLELGDSALYFCASSSTRITYEQYFGPGTRLTVT.

Many counts were recorded for this clonotype. The chain employs TRBV4-1 and TRBJ2-7, with D maybe TRBD1 (5 bases). Per the germline V gene, CDR1 is MGHRA and CDR2 is YSYEKL. With 4 bases removed from V and 1 base from J, the gap between germline ends came to 14 bases. The CDR3 loop spans 15 amino acids. The CDR3 region is CASSREDMGSYEQYF. Written as DNA, the CDR3 is TGCGCCAGCAGCCGCGAGGACATGGGATCCTACGAGCAGTACTTC.

CDR3 sequence (DNA): TGTGCCAGCAGTCCAAAGGCCGGGGCTGAAGCTTTCTTT. Protein sequence: CASSPKAGAEAFF. This chain joins TRBV6-5 and TRBJ1-1; D remains ambiguous. The ends were cut back, 5 bases at V and 6 bases at J, with 13 bases in the middle. The CDR3 runs 13 residues. Germline V lookup: CDR1 MNHEY, CDR2 SVGAGI.

For this clonotype: At one end the junction does not follow the germline gene, possibly because of a read error. V usage is TRBV6-5 and J usage is TRBJ1-4, with 7 nucleotides matching TRBD1. There are 16 residues in the CDR3. CDR1 MNHEY and CDR2 SVGAGI come from the germline V gene. CDR3 sequence (DNA): TGTACCAGCAGTCACGGGAGACAGGGCCCCACTGAAAAACTGTTTTTT. It yields the protein CTSSHGRQGPTEKLFF.

The chain carries TRBV28 and TRBJ2-7; 8 bases map to TRBD2. The CDR3 covers 14 residues. The germline V gene has CDR1 MDHEN and CDR2 SYDVKM. With 5 bases clipped from V and 0 bases from J, the junction kept 3 bases outside the gene matches. CDR3 nucleotides: TGTGCCAGCAGTGAGCGGGGGAGCTCCTACGAGCAGTACTTC. Translated, it gives CASSERGSSYEQYF.

This clonotype was observed at least ten times. Here the CDR3 DNA reads TGTGCCAGCAGCGTAGGGGGGGGCTACACCGGGGAGCTGTTTTTT. Residues: CASSVGGGYTGELFF. The chain uses TRBV9 and TRBJ2-2; the D gene is possibly TRBD2 (7 bases). Germline V gene sequence: CDR1 SGDLS, CDR2 YYNGEE. CDR3 length equals 15 residues. Trimming took 0 bases from V and 3 from J, leaving 9 bases between them. Full variable domain (missing parts from reference TRBV9 and TRBJ2-2): DSGVTQTPKHLITATGQRVTLRCSPRSGDLSVYWYQQSLDQGLQFLIQYYNGEERAKGNILERFSAQQFPDLHSELNLSSLELGDSALYFCASSVGGGYTGELFFGEGSRLTVL.